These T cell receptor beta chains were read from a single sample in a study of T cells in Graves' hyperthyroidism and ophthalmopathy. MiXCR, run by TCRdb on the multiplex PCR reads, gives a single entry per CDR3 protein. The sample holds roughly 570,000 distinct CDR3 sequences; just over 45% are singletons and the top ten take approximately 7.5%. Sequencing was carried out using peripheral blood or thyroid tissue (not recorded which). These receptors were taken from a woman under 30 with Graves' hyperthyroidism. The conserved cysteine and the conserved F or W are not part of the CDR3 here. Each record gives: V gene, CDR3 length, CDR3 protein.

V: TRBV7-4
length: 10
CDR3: ACSPGGYEQY

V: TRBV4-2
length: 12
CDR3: ASSQTTVQETQY

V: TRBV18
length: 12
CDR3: ASSPQSKLGGYT

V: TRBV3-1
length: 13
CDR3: ASSPSHPGRETQY

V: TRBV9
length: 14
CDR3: ASSDPRGGEVYGYT

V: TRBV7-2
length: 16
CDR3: ASSLVVAGGPESLGFS

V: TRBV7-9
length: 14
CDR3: ASSLALGRGVYEQY

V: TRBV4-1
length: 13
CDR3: ASSQDGQGTETQY

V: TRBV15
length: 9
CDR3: ATSSGAKLF

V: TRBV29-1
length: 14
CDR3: SVERGRGRAQETQY

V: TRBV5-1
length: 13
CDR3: ASSLADGGEFGYT

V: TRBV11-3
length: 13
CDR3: ASSVVVQEGNTIY

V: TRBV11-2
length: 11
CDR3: ASSHVGGEKLF

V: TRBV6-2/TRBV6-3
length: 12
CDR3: ASSYSGDRRELF

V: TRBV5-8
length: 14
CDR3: ASSQVGTSGAGGLF

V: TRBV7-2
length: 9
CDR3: ASRLATEAF

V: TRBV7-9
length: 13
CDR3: ASSLTSSGTGEQF

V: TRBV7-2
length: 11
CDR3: ASSSWQGTEAF

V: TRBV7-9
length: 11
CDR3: ASSLGAAHGYT

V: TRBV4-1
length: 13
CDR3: ASSQSILAGSEQY

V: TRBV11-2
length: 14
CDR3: ASSSPFWEGLNEQF

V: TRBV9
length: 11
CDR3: ASSVVGDNEQF

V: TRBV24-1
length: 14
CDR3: ATSDLLAGGFDEQF